One T cell receptor (beta chain) is described in this entry. This sample is drawn from a study of shared T cell receptors in the human thymus. Trimming took off 7 bases at V and 1 base at J, with 19 bases between the two ends. This CDR3 comprises 16 residues. Germline CDR1 reads SQVTM; CDR2 reads ANQGSEA. The repertoire was sequenced with immunoSEQ multiplex PCR; TCRdb's copy has only in-frame clones and lacks some. The sample includes approximately 730,000 clones, roughly 85% seen only once; the top ten take more than 0.01%. This sample also appeared in a second study, on human thymus T cells. Turning to that study: It looked as if thymic and blood repertoires used V and J genes in a biased way.

The J gene is TRBJ2-2, the V gene TRBV29-1; the D gene is possibly TRBD1 (5 bases). Sample: thymocytes. The clonotype was recovered from a girl less than two years old with a congenital heart defect. The CDR3 coding sequence is TGCAGCGCCGCCCTCCCAGGGAAAAAGAACACCGGGGAGCTGTTTTTT. It translates to CSAALPGKKNTGELFF.